Sequencing of this TCR beta chain was carried out in a study of T cells in localized non-small cell lung cancer. Germline values: CDR1 GTSNPN, CDR2 SVGIG (reference sequence). The CDR3 totals 15 residues. Deletions cut 0 bases from V and 4 bases from J, with 15 bases between. TCRdb's table, derived via immunoSEQ multiplex PCR, lists solely in-frame clones and lacks some. The table has tens of thousands of clones, around 81% seen once. The rearrangement uses TRBV30 and TRBJ1-2; D is unclear. This TCR was recovered from a female donor of 60 years or more with stage II squamous cell lung carcinoma. This specimen was peripheral blood, taken before any cancer treatment. CDR3 in DNA: TGTGCCTGGAGTGTACTGACACGCAGTACCTATGGCTACACCTTC. This codes for CAWSVLTRSTYGYTF.